What follows are 18 T cell receptor beta chains derived from one specimen sequenced in a study of CD8 T cells in Susac syndrome (dated by TCRdb to the late 2010s). Library preparation was by the immunoSEQ multiplex PCR assay. RNA was extracted with the RNeasy kit and roughly 0.5 to 1 ug was reverse transcribed using random hexamers. The public reads were reanalyzed by TCRdb: fastp trimming at Q25, MiXCR alignment, in-frame beta chains only. Here each entry gathers all rows of one CDR3 protein and keeps the most common genes and DNA. Present in this sample are about 140,000 distinct CDR3 sequences, around 95% of which were seen just once. The top ten hold approximately 0.12% of the sample. Sample: CD4+ T cells from PBMCs. The receptors derive from a human donor with multiple sclerosis.

This chain connects TRBV5-1 to TRBJ1-3; D not certain. Germline lookup yields CDR1 SGHRS and CDR2 YFSETQ. V lost 0 bases and J 4 bases, leaving 8 bases between the germline ends. The CDR3 spans 14 residues. The CDR3 DNA sequence: TGCGCCAGCAGCTTGGAGTTCGGGGGAAACACCATATATTTT. Its protein is CASSLEFGGNTIYF.

The gene calls are TRBV6-5 and TRBJ1-5; 8 bases agree with TRBD1. After removal of 6 bases from V and 9 bases from J, the junction contained 7 bases not matched to a gene. CDR3 size: 13 residues. CDR1 and CDR2 from the germline V gene are MNHEY and SVGAGI. The CDR3 protein is CASSDRGGRPQHF. CDR3 nucleotides: TGTGCCAGCAGCGACAGGGGAGGGCGGCCCCAGCATTTT.

The chain joins TRBV6-5 to TRBJ2-7, with unresolved D. V lost 7 bases, J lost 3 bases, and 7 bases lay in between. The CDR3 is made up of 11 amino acids. CDR1 and CDR2 (germline): MNHEY, SVGAGI. The CDR3 sequence: CASTSLYEQYF. The DNA for the CDR3 is TGTGCCAGCACCTCACTCTACGAGCAGTACTTC.

The CDR3 sequence is CSARLPGTSPNEQFF. DNA for the CDR3: TGCAGTGCTAGGTTGCCCGGGACTAGCCCCAATGAGCAGTTCTTC. The J gene is TRBJ2-1, the V gene TRBV20-1; 9 bases are a match to TRBD2. The CDR3 extends over 15 amino acids. Germline V gene sequence: CDR1 DFQATT, CDR2 SNEGSKA (reference sequence). The junction had 9 bases not matched to a gene; V was cut back by 3 bases and J by 6 bases.

The chain has TRBV5-1 and TRBJ2-2; D possibly matches TRBD1 or TRBD2 (5 bases each). Germline CDR1 SGHRS, CDR2 YFSETQ. The CDR3 is 15 residues long. V was shortened by 4 bases and J by 1 base, with 11 bases between the two germline ends. CDR3 coding DNA: TGCGCCAGCAGCCTCGAGGGGATGAACACCGGGGAGCTGTTTTTT. This encodes CASSLEGMNTGELFF.

The chain is built from TRBV20-1 and TRBJ2-7; D not certain. Per germline, CDR1 DFQATT and CDR2 SNEGSKA (reference sequence). CDR3 length: 14 residues. Trimming took 0 bases from V and 2 from J, leaving 11 bases between them. CDR3 bases: TGCAGTGCTAGAGATCATAGGGCAACCTACGAGCAGTACTTC. Protein product: CSARDHRATYEQYF.

CDR3 sequence reads: CSARVPGHGNSPLHF. In nucleotides, the CDR3 is TGCAGTGCTAGAGTTCCGGGACATGGTAATTCACCCCTCCACTTT. V is TRBV20-1 and J is TRBJ1-6, with D possibly TRBD1 on 6 matching bases. The germline CDR1 and CDR2 sequences are DFQATT and SNEGSKA (reference sequence). Trimming took 1 base from V and 6 from J, leaving 13 bases between them. The CDR3 runs 15 residues.

The CDR3 here is CSVKVAGGPGELFF. CDR3 DNA sequence: TGCAGCGTTAAAGTAGCGGGAGGGCCCGGGGAGCTGTTTTTT. The chain employs TRBV29-1 and TRBJ2-2, with 11 bases fitting TRBD2. CDR1 and CDR2 (germline): SQVTM, ANQGSEA. V shed 5 bases and J 6 bases; nucleotides not matched to a gene: 5. CDR3 length: 14 amino acids.

This sequence joins TRBV30 and TRBJ1-2, with TRBD1 matching over 10 bases. V shed 3 bases and J 0 bases; nucleotides not matched to a gene: 10. CDR1 GTSNPN and CDR2 SVGIG come from the germline V gene (reference sequence). The CDR3 covers 17 residues. CDR3 DNA: TGTGCCTGGAGCTCAACCAGGACAGGGGGAGCTAACTATGGCTACACCTTC. Translation: CAWSSTRTGGANYGYTF. Combining the CDR3 with reference TRBV30 and TRBJ1-2 gives the whole variable domain SQTIHQWPATLVQPVGSPLSLECTVEGTSNPNLYWYRQAAGRGLQLLFYSVGIGQISSEVPQNLSASRPQDRQFILSSKKLLLSDSGFYLCAWSSTRTGGANYGYTFGSGTRLTVV.

The chain links TRBV9 to TRBJ2-1; D possibly corresponds to TRBD1 (5 bases). Germline CDR1 is SGDLS and CDR2 is YYNGEE. The CDR3 sequence is 15 residues long. The V gene lost 0 bases and the J gene lost 10 bases, with 17 bases spanning the gap. In DNA, the CDR3 is TGTGCCAGCAGCGTAGCTTCCGGGCCCCCAGGGGAGCAGTTCTTC. It yields the protein CASSVASGPPGEQFF.

The V and J genes are TRBV7-8 and TRBJ2-7, with a tentative D call TRBD1 (5 bases). The germline gives CDR1 SGHVS, CDR2 FQNEAQ. CDR3 length: 15 amino acids. Trimming removed 5 bases from V and 4 bases from J, with 18 bases in between. CDR3 nucleotide sequence: TGTGCCAGCAGCCCCTCCCGTTCCTACAGGTACGAGCAGTACTTC. Encoded protein: CASSPSRSYRYEQYF. Variable domain in full (rest from reference TRBV7-8 and TRBJ2-7): GAGVSQSPRYKVAKRGQDVALRCDPISGHVSLFWYQQALGQGPEFLTYFQNEAQLDKSGLPSDRFFAERPEGSVSTLKIQRTQQEDSAVYLCASSPSRSYRYEQYFGPGTRLTVT.

The gene calls are TRBV3-1 and TRBJ2-4, with 7 bases lining up with TRBD1. CDR1 is LGHDT, CDR2 YNNKEL, per germline (reference sequence). The ends lost 0 bases at V and 3 bases at J; junction bases unmatched: 2. There are 15 residues in the CDR3. CDR3 amino acids: CASSQERGLKNIQYF. Here the CDR3 DNA reads TGTGCCAGCAGCCAAGAGAGGGGGCTCAAAAACATTCAGTACTTC. Full variable domain (outside the CDR3, taken from reference TRBV3-1 and TRBJ2-4): DTAVSQTPKYLVTQMGNDKSIKCEQNLGHDTMYWYKQDSKKFLKIMFSYNNKELIINETVPNRFSPKSPDKAHLNLHINSLELGDSAVYFCASSQERGLKNIQYFGAGTRLSVL.

The V call is TRBV27, the J call TRBJ2-7; D not resolved. The CDR3 is 14 residues long. The germline gives CDR1 MNHEY, CDR2 SMNVEV (reference sequence). Trimming took off 0 bases at V and 2 bases at J, with 8 bases between the two ends. CDR3 sequence: CASSLSYPPYEQYF. For the CDR3, the DNA is TGTGCCAGCAGTTTATCCTACCCACCCTACGAGCAGTACTTC.

This chain connects TRBV6-4 to TRBJ2-7; 7 bases map to TRBD1. Germline lookup yields CDR1 MRHNA and CDR2 SNTAGT. This CDR3 region has 15 residues. Trimming at V came to 2 bases and at J to 0 bases, leaving 4 bases not matched to a gene. The DNA for the CDR3 is TGTGCCAGCAGTGACCGCCGACAGGGCTCCTACGAGCAGTACTTC. Protein product: CASSDRRQGSYEQYF.

The chain couples TRBV12-3 or TRBV12-4 to TRBJ1-2; D gene ambiguous. The V end was cut by 0 bases, the J end by 8 bases, with 10 bases between. The CDR3 has 13 residues. The DNA of the CDR3 is TGTGCCAGCAGTTTAGCGCAGGTCCCCGGCTACACCTTC. Protein sequence: CASSLAQVPGYTF.

This chain joins TRBV20-1 and TRBJ1-1; D remains ambiguous. The CDR3 runs to 15 residues. Germline V lookup: CDR1 DFQATT, CDR2 SNEGSKA (reference sequence). The V end lost 5 bases, the J end lost 8 bases, and 24 bases lay between the germline ends. The CDR3 is CSAPNLRIGLHEAFF. The CDR3 coding sequence is TGCAGTGCTCCCAACCTCCGGATCGGGCTCCACGAAGCTTTCTTT.

This clonotype was observed a single time. For the CDR3, the DNA is TGTGCCAGTAGTGCCCTAGCGGTCCCCTACGAGCAGTACTTC. Its protein product is CASSALAVPYEQYF. The genes are TRBV19 and TRBJ2-7; TRBD2 aligns across 7 bases. Germline CDR1 is LNHDA and CDR2 is SQIVND (reference sequence). V was pared by 5 bases and J by 2 bases, with 6 bases of the junction left unmatched. This CDR3 is 14 amino acids long.

The rearrangement links TRBV30 to TRBJ2-2; D perhaps matches TRBD1 (6 bases). Germline values: CDR1 GTSNPN, CDR2 SVGIG (reference sequence). V was shortened by 3 bases and J by 7 bases, with 12 bases between the two germline ends. The length of the CDR3 is 13 residues. The CDR3: CAWRRDIFGELFF. In DNA form, the CDR3 reads TGTGCCTGGAGACGGGACATTTTCGGGGAGCTGTTTTTT.